This T cell receptor beta chain was recovered during a study of shared clonotypes between healthy human individuals. On the study more broadly: Donor composition was a couple of women and a few men, aged 18 to 49.

The V end was cut by 4 bases, the J end by 4 bases, with 20 bases between. The CDR3 totals 15 residues. CDR1 is GTSNPN and CDR2 is SVGIG in the germline V gene (reference sequence). This clone has just a few counts. What it recognizes is unknown. A far larger clone is one nucleotide away, so this likely arose from a read error. Findings of the study overall: The study drew on few donors, limiting represented genetic and exposure-history diversity.

The study enrolled healthy HIV-negative adults without recent acute infections or vaccinations as donors. In replicate PCRs of unsorted PBMC, 250 to 350 ng DNA, roughly 31,000 T cell genomes, was used. Using immunoSEQ multiplex PCR, the repertoire was profiled, and TCRdb retains in-frame clones only, with some absent. The sample holds about 520,000 clones, roughly 80% seen once. The sequence was obtained from a woman aged 40 to 50 in good health. Some clones in this sample may be carry-over from other donors' samples. Sequenced sample: PBMCs. V gene TRBV30 combines with J gene TRBJ2-7, with D unclear. The CDR3 nucleotides read TGTGCCTGGATATCCCTGCAGGTGGCTTTTTACGAGCAGTACTTC. Its protein is CAWISLQVAFYEQYF.